The T cell receptor (beta chain) described here comes from a study of cytomegalovirus exposure and HLA in healthy donors. The V gene's germline CDR1 is SGHTA and CDR2 FQGNSA. V was pared by 4 bases and J by 4 bases, with 4 bases between. There are 11 residues in the CDR3. The PCR made use of 60 Vbeta and 13 Jbeta primers. Sequenced by immunoSEQ multiplex PCR; TCRdb stores in-frame clones only, minus some. The data show about 200,000 clones, with around 83% seen just once and about 3% held by the top ten. The source material was PBMCs. The TCR was taken from a woman aged 40 to 55 in good health and CMV-seronegative. The V gene is TRBV7-2, the J gene TRBJ2-5; no clear D. This CDR3 is CASSSLETQYF. The CDR3 DNA reads as TGTGCCAGCAGCTCCTTAGAGACCCAGTACTTC.